These 5 T cell receptor beta chains originate from one sample sequenced in a study of regulatory T cells in long-lasting Graves disease. The time point was: persistent/refractory GD, antithyroid drugs over 5 years with positive TRAb. Isolated PBMC RNA provided the starting material for the TCR library. TCR beta libraries were built with iRepertoire HTBI primers and Arm-PCR of CDR3 regions. A single record per CDR3 protein comes from TCRdb applying MiXCR to the multiplex PCR reads. The sample has about 420,000 distinct CDR3 sequences; 23% are singletons. Sequences were derived from peripheral blood mononuclear cells (PBMCs), sampled when the disease was refractory, from a patient treated with antithyroid drugs. These receptors came from a female donor with Graves disease.

This clonotype was detected a few times. This chain uses TRBV7-2 with TRBJ1-1; a weak D match, TRBD1 (6 bases). In germline, CDR1 is SGHTA, CDR2 FQGNSA. Trimming removed 7 bases from V and 5 bases from J, with 20 bases in between. The CDR3 length is 15 residues. The CDR3 DNA reads TGTGCCAGCACTTTTAGGAGGGGGGCACGAACTGAAGCTTTCTTT. It specifies CASTFRRGARTEAFF.

About this clonotype itself: Given a much more abundant clone one base away, this may be a read error. CDR3 residues: CASSLWAGQGKPTNEKLSF. CDR3 bases: TGTGCCAGCAGTTTGTGGGCGGGACAGGGGAAACCAACTAATGAAAAACTGTCTTTT. The rearrangement links TRBV28 to TRBJ1-4; 10 bases line up with TRBD1. The CDR3 covers 19 residues. CDR1 and CDR2 from the germline V gene are MDHEN and SYDVKM.

This clonotype was picked up many times. The gene calls are TRBV6-1 and TRBJ1-1; D gene unclear. Looked up from germline, CDR1 is MNHNS and CDR2 is SASEGT. Trimming took 6 bases from V and 2 from J, leaving 4 bases between them. This CDR3 spans 11 amino acids. The CDR3 DNA reads as TGTGCCAGCAGCCATAACACTGAAGCTTTCTTT. Translating it yields CASSHNTEAFF.

The rearrangement joins TRBV6-9 to TRBJ1-2; D gene uncertain. The CDR3 runs to 16 residues. CDR1 is MNHGY and CDR2 is SVAAGI in the germline V gene. Trimming removed 3 bases from V and 5 bases from J, with 19 bases in between. CDR3 region: CASSYGVLDPTYGYTF. The DNA for the CDR3 is TGTGCCAGCAGTTACGGGGTGTTGGATCCTACTTATGGCTACACCTTC.

The table lists this clonotype with a few counts. The chain combines TRBV18 with TRBJ1-1, with D unresolved. Trimming left V 2 bases short and J 4 bases short, with 5 bases between. CDR1 and CDR2 from the germline V gene are KGHSH and LQKENI. The CDR3 extends over 12 amino acids. This chain's CDR3 is CASSPVGTEAFF. CDR3 DNA sequence: TGTGCCAGCTCACCAGTCGGCACTGAAGCTTTCTTT. The full variable domain, rest sourced from reference TRBV18 and TRBJ1-1, is NAGVMQNPRHLVRRRGQEARLRCSPMKGHSHVYWYRQLPEEGLKFMVYLQKENIIDESGMPKERFSAEFPKEGPSILRIQQVVRGDSAAYFCASSPVGTEAFFGQGTRLTVV.